This T cell receptor (beta chain) emerged from a study of early T cells in non-severe SARS-CoV-2 infection. Whole-study findings and limits: Sequences matched to VDJdb favored anti-spike CD8 responses, while private and CD4 specificities were missed.

Individual cDNA molecules carried attached unique molecular identifiers. One entry per CDR3 protein results from TCRdb running MiXCR on the 5' RACE reads. The sample records 70,000 to 85,000 distinct CDR3 sequences, about 5% being singletons. CDR3 length equals 13 residues. Germline V gene sequence: CDR1 SQVTM, CDR2 ANQGSEA. Trimming stripped 6 bases from V and 1 base from J, with 11 bases between. This clonotype was observed at least ten times. Its specificity is not known. The V and J genes are TRBV29-1 and TRBJ2-3; no clear D. Sequenced here: whole blood, sampled at baseline. The sequence derives from an adult who was a healthcare worker with PCR-confirmed SARS-CoV-2 infection or an uninfected control (not recorded which). The CDR3 spells CSVPVHGTDTQYF. In DNA form, the CDR3 reads TGCAGCGTACCAGTCCATGGCACAGATACGCAGTATTTT.